A selection of T cell receptor beta chains follows, all from one sample in a study of graft-versus-host responses after intestinal transplantation. No antigen has been assigned to these receptors. The protocol was immunoSEQ multiplex PCR, while the TCRdb copy is restricted to in-frame clones and leaves out a portion. The table lists fewer than 55,000 clones, about 95% of them singletons, with 0.2% to 0.25% in the top ten. The sequencing here drew on unstimulated CD8+ T cells sorted from spleen or lymph node cells, taken before transplant. These receptors were taken from a human donor who was the organ donor for an intestinal transplant. CDR3s include the opening cysteine and the closing phenylalanine or tryptophan. A D gene is named only where the DNA matches it firmly. Not every row has a clone size; where given, it reads once, few, many or a size class.

j_call	d_call	clone_size	v_call	cdr3_aa	cdr3_nt
TRBJ1-4	TRBD1	.	TRBV6-1	CASSEAGTGGASWDEKLFF	TGTGCCAGCAGTGAAGCGGGGACAGGGGGCGCATCTTGGGATGAAAAACTGTTTTTT
TRBJ2-7	.	.	TRBV5-6	CASSFSLVTYEQYF	TGTGCCAGCAGCTTCTCACTAGTGACCTACGAGCAGTACTTC
TRBJ2-3	.	.	TRBV6-4	CASSEGNTDTQYF	TGTGCCAGCAGTGAAGGCAACACAGATACGCAGTATTTT
TRBJ1-3	.	.	TRBV5-3	CAGRTEHSGNTIYF	TGTGCCGGACGGACGGAACACTCTGGAAACACCATATATTTT
TRBJ2-5	TRBD2	.	TRBV28	CASSSPASGVQETQYF	TGTGCCAGCAGTTCCCCGGCTAGCGGGGTACAAGAGACCCAGTACTTC
TRBJ2-5	.	.	TRBV4-1	CASSDGLGGYQETQYF	TGCGCCAGCAGCGACGGTTTGGGGGGATACCAAGAGACCCAGTACTTC
TRBJ1-6	.	.	TRBV7-9	CASSPPNSPLHF	TGTGCCAGCAGCCCCCCGAATTCACCCCTCCACTTT
TRBJ2-7	.	.	TRBV11-3	CASRPRQANEQYF	TGTGCCAGCAGACCTCGACAGGCGAACGAGCAGTACTTC
TRBJ1-1	TRBD1	.	TRBV30	CAWTDGTANTEAFF	TGTGCCTGGACGGATGGGACAGCAAACACTGAAGCTTTCTTT
TRBJ2-7	TRBD1	.	TRBV30	CAWSTHRGEQYF	TGTGCCTGGAGCACCCACAGGGGCGAGCAGTACTTC
TRBJ2-5	TRBD2	.	TRBV13	CASSSVYRGGPETQYF	TGTGCCAGCAGCTCAGTTTATCGGGGGGGCCCGGAGACCCAGTACTTC
TRBJ2-3	.	once	TRBV9	CASSVVRSGADTQYF	TGTGCCAGCAGCGTAGTAAGGTCTGGGGCAGATACGCAGTATTTT
TRBJ1-5	.	.	TRBV6-6	CASSLSSLDMWHF	TGTGCCAGCAGTCTATCTTCTTTGGATATGTGGCATTTT
TRBJ2-3	TRBD2	.	TRBV7-3	CASTPWTRLTDTQYF	TGTGCCAGCACCCCGTGGACTAGGCTCACAGATACGCAGTATTTT
TRBJ1-1	.	.	TRBV20-1	CSAIIGTEAFF	TGCAGTGCCATAATTGGGACTGAAGCTTTCTTT
TRBJ1-6	TRBD1	.	TRBV5-4	CASSAGQGSSPLHF	TGTGCCAGCAGCGCGGGACAGGGTAGTTCACCCCTCCACTTT
TRBJ2-7	.	.	TRBV9	CASSVGGEPYEQYF	TGTGCCAGCAGCGTAGGTGGTGAACCCTACGAGCAGTACTTC
TRBJ2-1	.	.	TRBV27	CASSLLAVNYNEQFF	TGTGCCAGCAGTTTACTAGCAGTAAACTACAATGAGCAGTTCTTC
TRBJ2-5	.	.	TRBV5-1	CASSSDMPETQYF	TGCGCCAGCAGCTCGGACATGCCGGAGACCCAGTACTTC
TRBJ2-3	.	.	TRBV28	CASSFSSTDTQYF	TGTGCCAGCAGTTTTTCCTCCACAGATACGCAGTATTTT
TRBJ2-1	TRBD1	.	TRBV19	CASSIRISGQGAINEQFF	TGTGCCAGTAGTATAAGAATCTCTGGACAGGGGGCTATCAATGAGCAGTTCTTC
TRBJ2-5	.	.	TRBV27	CASSYQGLQETQYF	TGTGCCAGCAGTTATCAGGGGCTCCAAGAGACCCAGTACTTC
TRBJ2-2	TRBD1	.	TRBV29-1	CSVADRDGTGELFF	TGCAGCGTGGCTGACAGGGATGGCACCGGGGAGCTGTTTTTT
TRBJ1-1	.	once	TRBV4-1	CASSQDFSGRTEAFF	TGCGCCAGCAGCCAAGATTTTTCAGGGCGAACTGAAGCTTTCTTT
TRBJ1-2	TRBD1	.	TRBV30	CAWRGQGTGYTF	TGTGCCTGGCGAGGACAGGGGACCGGCTACACCTTC
TRBJ2-7	TRBD2	.	TRBV28	CASSLLVAGMNEQYF	TGTGCCAGCAGTTTATTGGTAGCGGGGATGAACGAGCAGTACTTC
TRBJ2-2	TRBD1	.	TRBV28	CASSPGQGGSGELFF	TGTGCCAGCAGCCCGGGACAGGGGGGATCCGGGGAGCTGTTTTTT
TRBJ1-2	TRBD1	.	TRBV28	CASSSNKLARTGENYGYTF	TGTGCCAGCAGTTCAAATAAACTCGCTCGGACAGGGGAGAACTATGGCTACACCTTC
TRBJ1-6	.	.	TRBV9	CASSVSSYNSPLHF	TGTGCCAGCAGCGTCTCCTCCTATAATTCACCCCTCCACTTT
TRBJ1-6	.	.	TRBV5-1	CASSSYLLAESPLHF	TGCGCCAGCAGCTCGTATCTCTTGGCGGAATCACCCCTCCACTTT
TRBJ1-1	TRBD1	.	TRBV6-5	CASSYRSSDRGAEAFF	TGTGCCAGCAGTTATCGTTCTTCGGACAGGGGTGCTGAAGCTTTCTTT
TRBJ1-6	TRBD1	.	TRBV2	CASSGTGYNSPLHF	TGTGCCAGCAGTGGGACAGGGTATAATTCACCCCTCCACTTT
TRBJ1-4	TRBD1	.	TRBV11-3	CARQGANSQSHWTNEKLFF	TGTGCCCGACAGGGGGCGAATTCTCAGTCCCACTGGACTAATGAAAAACTGTTTTTT
TRBJ2-5	.	.	TRBV6-1	CASSEAMRLSETQYF	TGTGCCAGCAGTGAAGCGATGAGGTTATCAGAGACCCAGTACTTC
TRBJ2-2	.	.	TRBV7-3	CASSLLGNTGELFF	TGTGCCAGCAGCTTATTAGGGAACACCGGGGAGCTGTTTTTT
TRBJ1-1	TRBD1	.	TRBV11-3	CASSPRGRDRNTEAFF	TGTGCCAGCAGCCCTAGGGGCCGGGACAGGAACACTGAAGCTTTCTTT
TRBJ2-5	TRBD1	.	TRBV7-9	CASSRGGSQETQYF	TGTGCCAGCAGCCGAGGGGGCAGCCAAGAGACCCAGTACTTC
TRBJ1-3	.	.	TRBV27	CASSLSGQGGNTIYF	TGTGCCAGCAGTTTATCGGGGCAGGGAGGGAACACCATATATTTT
TRBJ2-3	.	.	TRBV5-6	CASSLAGGITDTQYF	TGTGCCAGCAGCTTGGCAGGGGGGATAACAGATACGCAGTATTTT
TRBJ2-7	.	.	TRBV27	CASSFGRSYEQYF	TGTGCCAGCAGTTTTGGGCGCTCCTACGAGCAGTACTTC
TRBJ1-1	TRBD1	.	TRBV28	CASSFPRDSTLNTEAFF	TGTGCCAGCAGTTTCCCCCGGGACAGCACTCTGAACACTGAAGCTTTCTTT
TRBJ1-6	.	.	TRBV6-1	CASSDRDPSNSPLHF	TGTGCCAGCAGTGACAGGGACCCGTCAAATTCACCCCTCCACTTT
TRBJ2-1	.	.	TRBV20-1	CSGTQVEQFF	TGCAGTGGGACCCAGGTAGAGCAGTTCTTC
TRBJ2-5	TRBD2	.	TRBV11-2	CASSSWTSGEETQYF	TGTGCCAGCAGCTCGTGGACTAGCGGGGAGGAGACCCAGTACTTC
TRBJ2-1	TRBD2	.	TRBV7-6	CASGPGGGGSLGEQFF	TGTGCCAGCGGGCCTGGCGGGGGGGGGTCCCTGGGTGAGCAGTTCTTC
TRBJ1-4	TRBD1	.	TRBV27	CASSGIRTGVAEKLFF	TGTGCCAGCAGTGGGATCAGGACAGGGGTTGCTGAAAAACTGTTTTTT
TRBJ1-1	.	.	TRBV6-5	CASSFLESATEAFF	TGTGCCAGCAGTTTCCTCGAGAGCGCCACTGAAGCTTTCTTT
TRBJ1-2	TRBD1	.	TRBV9	CASSVEMDRGNGYTF	TGTGCCAGCAGCGTAGAAATGGACAGGGGGAATGGCTACACCTTC
TRBJ2-7	TRBD1	.	TRBV27	CASSLLKGQGPYEQYF	TGTGCCAGCAGTTTACTCAAGGGACAGGGCCCCTACGAGCAGTACTTC
TRBJ1-1	.	.	TRBV30	CAWSVSGFTEAFF	TGTGCCTGGAGTGTATCGGGGTTCACTGAAGCTTTCTTT
TRBJ1-4	.	.	TRBV18	CASSPWGSTEKLFF	TGTGCCAGCTCACCATGGGGCAGCACCGAAAAACTGTTTTTT